The rows below give T cell receptor beta chains drawn from one sample of a study of shared clonotypes between healthy human individuals. TCRdb keeps only in-frame clones here, not all; method: immunoSEQ multiplex PCR. The table has 2,500,000 or so clones, less than 95% seen once. The sequenced material came from naive CD4+ T cells from PBMCs. Every receptor here comes from a man in his late teens or twenties in good health. Some clones in this sample may be carry-over from other donors' samples. Each CDR3 is given with its conserved first and last residue. The size of a clone is reported for some rows only, either as once, few or many, or as a class for expanded clones.

J gene | clone size | V gene | CDR3 protein
TRBJ1-1 | NA | TRBV5-1 | CASSLVPLGRAWSEAFF
TRBJ2-7 | NA | TRBV7-2 | CASSPPPGLAGRRYEQYF
TRBJ2-7 | NA | TRBV28 | CASSPPPGGLGEQYF
TRBJ2-4 | once | TRBV2 | CASRTTGAIQYF
TRBJ2-7 | NA | TRBV5-1 | CASSNRTKVGEQYF
TRBJ2-5 | NA | TRBV7-3 | CASSFETEETQYF
TRBJ1-2 | NA | TRBV19 | CASSSLDRLSYGYTF
TRBJ1-3 | NA | TRBV5-4 | CASSFRPSSGSGNTIYF
TRBJ2-3 | NA | TRBV5-4 | CASRGTSGRTDTQYF
TRBJ1-2 | NA | TRBV19 | CASSFIPPGRVNYGYTF